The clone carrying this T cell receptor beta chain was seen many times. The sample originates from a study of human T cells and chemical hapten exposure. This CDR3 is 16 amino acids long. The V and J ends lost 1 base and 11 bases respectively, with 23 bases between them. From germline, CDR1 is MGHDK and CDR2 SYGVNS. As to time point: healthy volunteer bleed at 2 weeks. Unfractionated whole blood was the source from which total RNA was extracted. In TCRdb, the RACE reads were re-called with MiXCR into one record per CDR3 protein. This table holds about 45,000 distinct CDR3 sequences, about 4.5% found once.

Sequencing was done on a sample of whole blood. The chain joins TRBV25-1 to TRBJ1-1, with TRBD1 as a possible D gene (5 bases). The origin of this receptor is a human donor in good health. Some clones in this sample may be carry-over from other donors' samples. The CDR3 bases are TGTGCCAGCAGTGAATCTATTGGGGCAGGACTGCGCGGGGCTTTCTTT. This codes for CASSESIGAGLRGAFF.